The 14 T cell receptor beta chains listed next were all sequenced from one sample in a study of PD-1 blockade in classical Hodgkin lymphoma. The sample's time point: cycle 4 day 1 (C4D1), after less than seven weeks of nivolumab. Every one of the patients relapsed after autologous stem cell transplantation (brentuximab vedotin exposure was variable). Profiled with immunoSEQ multiplex PCR; TCRdb holds only in-frame clones, not every one. Altogether about 44,000 clones are present, 60% to 70% being singletons, with the ten largest covering about 3.1%. The source material was peripheral blood mononuclear cells (PBMCs), sampled before the fourth cycle of nivolumab. Receptors were obtained from a human donor with classical Hodgkin lymphoma.

The chain combines TRBV27 with TRBJ1-4, with unresolved D. V lost 6 bases to trimming and J lost 4 bases, with 6 bases between them. From germline, CDR1 is MNHEY and CDR2 SMNVEV (reference sequence). CDR3 length: 12 residues. The CDR3 sequence: CASSGFNEKLFF. For the CDR3, the DNA is TGTGCCAGCAGCGGATTTAATGAAAAACTGTTTTTT.

There are a few counts of this clone. The V call is TRBV5-1, the J call TRBJ2-7; D may be TRBD1 or TRBD2 (5 bases each). V lost 0 bases and J 2 bases, leaving 12 bases between the germline ends. Germline V CDR1 and CDR2: SGHRS, YFSETQ. The CDR3 totals 15 residues. The CDR3 DNA is TGCGCCAGCAGCTTGGTGGGGGTTGGTACCTACGAGCAGTACTTC. It encodes CASSLVGVGTYEQYF.

The J gene is TRBJ2-7, the V gene TRBV5-1; tentatively, D is TRBD1 or TRBD2 (5 bases each). The CDR3 is made up of 15 amino acids. V was cut by 0 bases and J by 2 bases, with 12 bases left in between. CDR1 and CDR2 (germline): SGHRS, YFSETQ. CDR3 loop: CASSLEAGSTYEQYF. CDR3 coding DNA: TGCGCCAGCAGCTTGGAGGCAGGGAGTACCTACGAGCAGTACTTC.

The chain couples TRBV10-3 to TRBJ2-2, with unresolved D. Looked up from germline, CDR1 is ENHRY and CDR2 is SYGVKD. The CDR3 has 12 residues. The V end lost 3 bases, the J end lost 6 bases, and 5 bases lay between the germline ends. The CDR3 bases are TGTGCCATCAGTGAAACTTCCGGGGAGCTGTTTTTT. This codes for CAISETSGELFF.

CDR3: CASSVAGIATDTQYF. CDR3 nucleotide sequence: TGTGCCAGTAGTGTAGCAGGGATAGCTACAGATACGCAGTATTTT. This chain uses TRBV19 with TRBJ2-3; TRBD1 might be the D (5 bases). V lost 5 bases, J lost 3 bases, and 15 bases lay in between. CDR1 and CDR2 from the germline V gene are LNHDA and SQIVND (reference sequence). There are 15 residues in the CDR3.

The rearrangement uses TRBV9 and TRBJ2-7, with D possibly called TRBD1 or TRBD2 (5 bases each). Germline lookup yields CDR1 SGDLS and CDR2 YYNGEE. The CDR3 contains 12 residues. Trimming removed 10 bases from V and 3 bases from J, with 14 bases in between. The CDR3 sequence is CASGGQSYEQYF. The CDR3 DNA follows: TGTGCCTCAGGAGGACAAAGCTACGAGCAGTACTTC.

This chain uses TRBV4-2 with TRBJ1-5; 10 bases line up with TRBD1. V trimming: 1 base; J trimming: 7 bases; junction bases outside the gene matches: 10. The germline V gene has CDR1 LGHNA and CDR2 YNFKEQ. This CDR3 is 17 amino acids long. The CDR3 region has the DNA TGTGCCAGCAGCCAAGCCCTTTCGACAGGGGGCGGGCAGCCCCAGCATTTT. Translating it yields CASSQALSTGGGQPQHF.

This chain joins TRBV5-4 and TRBJ2-5, with TRBD1 matching 7 bases. The J call may not be correct, given that the DNA end is closer to TRBJ2-7. CDR1 and CDR2 from the germline V gene are SGHNT and YYREEE (reference sequence). CDR3 length equals 14 residues. The CDR3 nucleotides are TGTGCCAGCAGCTTGAAGAGACAGGGAAACGAGCAGTACTTC. Residues: CASSLKRQGNEQYF.

This chain connects TRBV2 to TRBJ2-5; D unresolved. This CDR3 comprises 12 residues. V shed 2 bases and J shed 2 bases, with 3 bases lying between them. Germline V CDR1 and CDR2: SNHLY, FYNNEI. CDR3 nucleotides: TGTGCCAGCAGTGAACAGCAAGAGACCCAGTACTTC. It codes for CASSEQQETQYF.

This clone was observed a few times. The chain uses TRBV7-9 and TRBJ2-1, with 8 bases matching TRBD1. The CDR3 runs 14 residues. From germline, CDR1 is SEHNR and CDR2 FQNEAQ (reference sequence). V lost 7 bases and J lost 4; bases outside the gene matches: 6. The chain's CDR3 is CASMPGQEYNEQFF. In nucleotides, the CDR3 is TGTGCCAGCATGCCGGGACAGGAGTACAATGAGCAGTTCTTC.

This clone was detected a few times. The chain combines TRBV2 with TRBJ2-3, with 8 positions matching TRBD2. V lost 0 bases, J lost 1 base, and 9 bases stayed unmatched. Germline V gene sequence: CDR1 SNHLY, CDR2 FYNNEI. The CDR3 is 18 residues long. CDR3 coding DNA: TGTGCCAGCAGTGAAGCAACTACACTAGCGGCTCGCACAGATACGCAGTATTTT. It specifies CASSEATTLAARTDTQYF.

This clone was counted only a few times. The CDR3 DNA follows: TGCGCCAGCAGCTTAGCCGCTTCACCGAGAAATGAAAAACTGTTTTTT. Translation: CASSLAASPRNEKLFF. The rearrangement uses TRBV4-3 and TRBJ1-4; D uncertain. There are 16 residues in the CDR3. Trimming took 5 bases from V and 5 from J, leaving 18 bases between them. Per germline, CDR1 LGHNA and CDR2 YSLEER.

This chain uses TRBV7-2 with TRBJ2-5, with 11 nucleotides matching TRBD1. The CDR3 totals 17 residues. The J segment lost 2 bases and the V segment lost 1 base, leaving 6 bases of the junction unmatched. The germline gives CDR1 SGHTA, CDR2 FQGNSA. The DNA of the CDR3 is TGTGCCAGCAGCTTAGGGACAGGGGGCACGGCACAAGAGACCCAGTACTTC. It encodes CASSLGTGGTAQETQYF.

The V and J genes are TRBV29-1 and TRBJ1-4; 9 bases agree with TRBD1. The V gene end was trimmed by 5 bases and the J gene end by 8 bases; junction bases not matched to a gene: 6. Germline assignment: CDR1 SQVTM and CDR2 ANQGSEA. The CDR3 covers 13 residues. CDR3 bases: TGCAGCGTTCGGACAGGGGTAAAGGAAAAACTGTTTTTT. Protein: CSVRTGVKEKLFF.